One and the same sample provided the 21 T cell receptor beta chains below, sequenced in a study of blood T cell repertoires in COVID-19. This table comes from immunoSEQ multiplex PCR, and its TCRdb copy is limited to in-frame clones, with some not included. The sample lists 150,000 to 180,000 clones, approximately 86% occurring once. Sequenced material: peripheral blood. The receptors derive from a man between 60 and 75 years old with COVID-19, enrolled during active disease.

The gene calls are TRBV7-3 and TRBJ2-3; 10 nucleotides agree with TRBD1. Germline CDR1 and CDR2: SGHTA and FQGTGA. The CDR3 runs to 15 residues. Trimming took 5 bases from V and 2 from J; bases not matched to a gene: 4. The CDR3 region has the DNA TGTGCCAGCAGCCGGACAGGGGGTCCCACAGATACGCAGTATTTT. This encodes CASSRTGGPTDTQYF.

DNA for the CDR3: TGTGCCAGCGATGACCCTCGAGGACAGCACACCGGGGAGCTGTTTTTT. It translates to CASDDPRGQHTGELFF. The V gene is TRBV28, the J gene TRBJ2-2, with D tentatively TRBD1 (6 bases). V was trimmed by 8 bases and J by 3 bases, leaving 19 bases between them. This CDR3 is built from 16 residues. Germline assignment: CDR1 MDHEN and CDR2 SYDVKM.

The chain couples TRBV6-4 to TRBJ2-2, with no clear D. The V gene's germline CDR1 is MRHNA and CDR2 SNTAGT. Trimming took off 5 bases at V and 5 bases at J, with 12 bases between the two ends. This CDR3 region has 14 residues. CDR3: CASSPGFQTGELFF. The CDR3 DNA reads TGTGCCAGCAGTCCGGGTTTTCAGACCGGGGAGCTGTTTTTT.

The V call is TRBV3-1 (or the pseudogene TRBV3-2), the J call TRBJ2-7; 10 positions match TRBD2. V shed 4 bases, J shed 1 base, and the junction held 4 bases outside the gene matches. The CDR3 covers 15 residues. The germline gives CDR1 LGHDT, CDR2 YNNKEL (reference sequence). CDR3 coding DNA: TGTGCCAGCAGCCTTACTAGCGGGGCTTCCTACGAGCAGTACTTC. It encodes CASSLTSGASYEQYF.

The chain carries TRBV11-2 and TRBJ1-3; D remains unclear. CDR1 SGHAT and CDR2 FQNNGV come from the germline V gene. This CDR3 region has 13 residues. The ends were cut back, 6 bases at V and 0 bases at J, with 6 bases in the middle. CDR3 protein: CASRRVSGNTIYF. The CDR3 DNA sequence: TGTGCCAGCAGGCGTGTCTCTGGAAACACCATATATTTT.

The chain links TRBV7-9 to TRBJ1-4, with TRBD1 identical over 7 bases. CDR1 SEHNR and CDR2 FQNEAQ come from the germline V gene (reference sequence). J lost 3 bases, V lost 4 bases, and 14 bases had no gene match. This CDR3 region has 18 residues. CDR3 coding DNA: TGTGCCAGCAGCTCCCGACAGGGAATAGTTAGAGCTAATGAAAAACTGTTTTTT. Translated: CASSSRQGIVRANEKLFF.

The CDR3, as DNA: TGTGCCAGCAGCCCAACCCGGGGTACGCAGTATTTT. Its protein product is CASSPTRGTQYF. This chain joins TRBV12-3 or TRBV12-4 and TRBJ2-3; possibly TRBD2 for D (5 bases). The CDR3 contains 12 residues. Deletions cut 6 bases from V and 8 bases from J, with 12 bases between.

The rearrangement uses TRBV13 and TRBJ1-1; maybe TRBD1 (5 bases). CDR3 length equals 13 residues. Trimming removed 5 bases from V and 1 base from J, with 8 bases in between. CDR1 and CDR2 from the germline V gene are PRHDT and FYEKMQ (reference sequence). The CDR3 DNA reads TGTGCCAGCAGCCTGGGGCCGAACACTGAAGCTTTCTTT. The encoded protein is CASSLGPNTEAFF. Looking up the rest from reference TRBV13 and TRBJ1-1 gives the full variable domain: AAGVIQSPRHLIKEKRETATLKCYPIPRHDTVYWYQQGPGQDPQFLISFYEKMQSDKGSIPDRFSAQQFSDYHSELNMSSLELGDSALYFCASSLGPNTEAFFGQGTRLTVV.

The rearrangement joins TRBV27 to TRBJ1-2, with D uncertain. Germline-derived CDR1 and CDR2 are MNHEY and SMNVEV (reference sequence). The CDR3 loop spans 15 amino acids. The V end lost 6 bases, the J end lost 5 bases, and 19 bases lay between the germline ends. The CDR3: CASSLGPTPDYGYTF. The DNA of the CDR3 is TGTGCCAGCAGCCTTGGGCCGACACCCGATTATGGCTACACCTTC.

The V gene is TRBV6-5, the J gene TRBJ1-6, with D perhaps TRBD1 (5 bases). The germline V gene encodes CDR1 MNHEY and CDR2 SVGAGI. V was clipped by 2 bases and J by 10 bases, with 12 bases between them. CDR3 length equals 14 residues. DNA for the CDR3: TGTGCCAGCAGTTACGGAGGGGTGGGGTCACCCCTCCACTTT. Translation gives CASSYGGVGSPLHF.

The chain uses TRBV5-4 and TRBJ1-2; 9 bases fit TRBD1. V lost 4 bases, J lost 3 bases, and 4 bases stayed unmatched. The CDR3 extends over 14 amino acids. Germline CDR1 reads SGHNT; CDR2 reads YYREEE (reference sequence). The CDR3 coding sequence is TGTGCCAGCAGCATGCGGGACAGGGACTATGGCTACACCTTC. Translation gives CASSMRDRDYGYTF. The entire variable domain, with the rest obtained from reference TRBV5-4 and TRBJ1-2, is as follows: ETGVTQSPTHLIKTRGQQVTLRCSSQSGHNTVSWYQQALGQGPQFIFQYYREEENGRGNFPPRFSGLQFPNYSSELNVNALELDDSALYLCASSMRDRDYGYTFGSGTRLTVV.

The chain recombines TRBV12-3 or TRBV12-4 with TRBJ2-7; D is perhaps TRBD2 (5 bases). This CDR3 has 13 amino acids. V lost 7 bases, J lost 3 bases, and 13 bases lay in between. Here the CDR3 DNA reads TGTGCCAGCACCCTCGGGATTGTCTACGAGCAGTACTTC. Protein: CASTLGIVYEQYF.

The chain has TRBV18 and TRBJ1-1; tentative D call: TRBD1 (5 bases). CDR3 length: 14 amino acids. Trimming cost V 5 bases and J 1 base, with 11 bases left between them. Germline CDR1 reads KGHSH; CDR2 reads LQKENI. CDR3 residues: CASSSRRENTEAFF. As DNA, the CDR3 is TGTGCCAGCTCATCTCGCAGGGAGAACACTGAAGCTTTCTTT.

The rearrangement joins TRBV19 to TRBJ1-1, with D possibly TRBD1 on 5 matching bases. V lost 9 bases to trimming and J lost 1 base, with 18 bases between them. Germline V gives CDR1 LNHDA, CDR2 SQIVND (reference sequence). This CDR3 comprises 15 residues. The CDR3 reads CASNLGWQGNTEAFF. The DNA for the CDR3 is TGTGCCAGCAACCTCGGGTGGCAGGGGAACACTGAAGCTTTCTTT.

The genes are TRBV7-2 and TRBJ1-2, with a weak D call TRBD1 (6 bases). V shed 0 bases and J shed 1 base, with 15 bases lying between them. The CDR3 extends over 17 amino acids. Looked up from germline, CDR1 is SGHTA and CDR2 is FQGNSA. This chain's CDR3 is CASSLAATGGSNYGYTF. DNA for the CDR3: TGTGCCAGCAGCTTAGCGGCGACGGGGGGCAGTAACTATGGCTACACCTTC.

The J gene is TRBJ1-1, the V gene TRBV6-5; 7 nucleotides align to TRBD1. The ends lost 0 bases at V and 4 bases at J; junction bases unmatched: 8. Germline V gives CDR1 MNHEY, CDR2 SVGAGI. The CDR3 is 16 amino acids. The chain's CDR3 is CASSYSTGRKSTEAFF. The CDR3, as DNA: TGTGCCAGCAGTTACTCGACAGGGAGGAAGAGCACTGAAGCTTTCTTT.

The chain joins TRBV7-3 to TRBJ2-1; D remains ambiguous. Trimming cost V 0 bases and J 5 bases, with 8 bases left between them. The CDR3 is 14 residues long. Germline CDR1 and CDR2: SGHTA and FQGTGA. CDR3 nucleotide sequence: TGTGCCAGCAGCTTAACGAGTACCCACAATGAGCAGTTCTTC. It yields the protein CASSLTSTHNEQFF.

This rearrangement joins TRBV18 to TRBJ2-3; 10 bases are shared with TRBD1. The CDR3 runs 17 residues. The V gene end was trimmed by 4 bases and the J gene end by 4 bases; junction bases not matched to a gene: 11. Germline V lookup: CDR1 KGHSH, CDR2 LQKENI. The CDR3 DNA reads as TGTGCCAGCTCACAGACACGGACAGGGGGATGGTCAGATACGCAGTATTTT. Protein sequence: CASSQTRTGGWSDTQYF.

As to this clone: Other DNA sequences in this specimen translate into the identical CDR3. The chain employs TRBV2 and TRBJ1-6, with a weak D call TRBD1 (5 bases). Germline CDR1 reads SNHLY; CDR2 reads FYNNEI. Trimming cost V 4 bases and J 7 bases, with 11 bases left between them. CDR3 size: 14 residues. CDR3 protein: CASSGQGSNSPLHF. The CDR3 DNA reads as TGTGCCAGCAGTGGCCAGGGAAGCAATTCACCCCTCCACTTT.

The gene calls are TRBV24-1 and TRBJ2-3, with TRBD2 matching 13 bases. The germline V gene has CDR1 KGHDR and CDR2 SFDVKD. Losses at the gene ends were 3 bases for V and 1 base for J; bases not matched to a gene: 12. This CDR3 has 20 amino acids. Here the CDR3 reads CATSDPQGTSGKPGTDTQYF. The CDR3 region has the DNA TGTGCCACCAGTGATCCCCAGGGGACTAGCGGGAAGCCAGGCACAGATACGCAGTATTTT.

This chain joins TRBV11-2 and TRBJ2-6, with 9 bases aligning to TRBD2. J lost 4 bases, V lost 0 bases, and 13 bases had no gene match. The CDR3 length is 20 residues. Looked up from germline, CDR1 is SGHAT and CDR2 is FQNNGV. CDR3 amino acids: CASSLERRREGQGGANVLTF. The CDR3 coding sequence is TGTGCCAGCAGCTTAGAACGAAGGCGGGAGGGCCAGGGAGGGGCCAACGTCCTGACTTTC.